This entry features one T cell receptor (beta chain) sequence. The antigen is undetermined. This CDR3 comprises 14 residues. Trimming took off 6 bases at V and 4 bases at J, with 17 bases between the two ends. Germline V lookup: CDR1 DFQATT, CDR2 SNEGSKA (reference sequence). The data were taken from a study of T-cell memory formation after mild COVID-19. Notes on the study in general: A subset of responding clones appeared in pre-infection memory, suggesting cross-reactive memory joined. From day 15 to 85, contracting clones were balanced between CD4 and CD8, whereas later expanders leaned toward CD4+.

TCRdb re-derived calls from the 5' RACE reads in MiXCR, one entry per CDR3 protein. The sample consists of tens of thousands of distinct CDR3 sequences, 13% of them appearing once. This sequence joins TRBV20-1 and TRBJ2-3, with D perhaps TRBD2 (5 bases). The sample consisted of PBMCs or a T cell subset sorted from them (not recorded which). The source of this sequence is a man aged 18 to 30 who had mild COVID-19 (a few samples of this study predate the infection). Cell type and time point are not known. The CDR3 DNA sequence: TGCAGTGCGCCATTCCTTGCGAGGGCAGATACGCAGTATTTT. This codes for CSAPFLARADTQYF.